The subject of this entry is one T cell receptor beta chain. This table comes from immunoSEQ multiplex PCR, and its TCRdb copy is limited to in-frame clones, with some not included. There are under 200,000 clones in the sample; around 81% occur only once, and about 0.91% lies in the top ten. Trimming at V came to 6 bases and at J to 8 bases, leaving 6 bases not matched to a gene. This CDR3 has 14 residues. Germline V gene data show CDR1 as LGHNT and CDR2 as FRNRAP. This specimen belongs to a study of blood T cell repertoires in COVID-19. Across the study: Both acute and convalescent COVID-19 samples were obtained from the United States, Italy and Spain. The analysed material was cDNA or gDNA that came from T cells, B-cell-depleted T cells, or PBMCs.

Sequencing was performed on peripheral blood. The TCR comes from a man in his sixties with COVID-19, enrolled during active disease. The chain couples TRBV12-5 to TRBJ1-4; 10 bases are shared with TRBD1. Here the CDR3 reads CASGPGQGREKLFF. The DNA of the CDR3 is TGTGCTAGTGGCCCGGGACAGGGGAGGGAAAAACTGTTTTTT.